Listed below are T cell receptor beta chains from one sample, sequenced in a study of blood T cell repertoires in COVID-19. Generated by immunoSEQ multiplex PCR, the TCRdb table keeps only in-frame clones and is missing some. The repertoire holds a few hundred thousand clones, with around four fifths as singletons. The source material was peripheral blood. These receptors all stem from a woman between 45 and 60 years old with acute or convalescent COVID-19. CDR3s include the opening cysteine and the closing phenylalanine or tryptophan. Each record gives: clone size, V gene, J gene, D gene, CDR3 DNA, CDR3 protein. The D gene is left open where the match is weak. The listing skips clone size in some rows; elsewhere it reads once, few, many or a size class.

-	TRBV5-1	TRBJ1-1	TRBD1	TGCGCCAGCAGCTTGGGCATACAGGGGGAAAGCACTGAAGCTTTCTTT	CASSLGIQGESTEAFF
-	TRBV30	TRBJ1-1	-	TGTGCCTGGACTCACAGGCGAGACACTGAAGCTTTCTTT	CAWTHRRDTEAFF
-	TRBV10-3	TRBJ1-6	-	TGTGCCATCTCGACTGATGACTTAAATAATTCACCCCTCCACTTT	CAISTDDLNNSPLHF
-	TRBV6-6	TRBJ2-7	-	TGTGCCAGCAGCGACGGGTACTACGAGCAGTACTTC	CASSDGYYEQYF
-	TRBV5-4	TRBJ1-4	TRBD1	TGTGCCAGCAGCCGGGACAGCGAAAAACTGTTTTTT	CASSRDSEKLFF
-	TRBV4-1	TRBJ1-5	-	TGCGCCAGCAGCCAAGAGGCGGTAGGGAGAGGTCAGCCCCAGCATTTT	CASSQEAVGRGQPQHF
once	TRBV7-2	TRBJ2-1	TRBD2	TGTGCCAGCAGCTTAGTGCGGGGGGATGAGCAGTTCTTC	CASSLVRGDEQFF
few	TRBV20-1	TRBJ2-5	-	TGCAGTGCTAGTACCGACAAAGAGACCCAGTACTTC	CSASTDKETQYF
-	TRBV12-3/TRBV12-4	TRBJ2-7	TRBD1	TGTGCCAGCACAAGACAGGGGTGGTACGAGCAGTACTTC	CASTRQGWYEQYF
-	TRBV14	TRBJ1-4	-	TGTGCCAGCAGCCAAGACGCAGTCATGTATGAAAAACTGTTTTTT	CASSQDAVMYEKLFF
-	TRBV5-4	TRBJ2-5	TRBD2	TGTGCCAGCAGCGCTAGCGGGGGGAGCCAAGAGACCCAGTACTTC	CASSASGGSQETQYF
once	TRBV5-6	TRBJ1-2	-	TGTGCCAGCAGCTTCCGGGGAGGGGGCTACACCTTC	CASSFRGGGYTF
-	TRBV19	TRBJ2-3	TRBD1	TGTGCCAGTAGTAGGGGGACAGATAGCACAGATACGCAGTATTTT	CASSRGTDSTDTQYF
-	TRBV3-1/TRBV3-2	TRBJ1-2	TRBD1	TGTGCCAGCAGCCACTCGGACAGGAACTATGGCTACACCTTC	CASSHSDRNYGYTF